The 25 T cell receptor beta chains below come from one sample, sequenced in a study of T-cell memory formation after mild COVID-19 (dated by TCRdb to the early 2020s). Receptor amplification or capture employed 5' RACE. Sequencer: Illumina NovaSeq 6000. TCRdb trimmed the raw reads at Q25, called clones with MiXCR and kept productive beta chains. Every CDR3 protein is listed once, alongside the most common genes and DNA of its rows. A total of a few hundred thousand distinct CDR3 sequences appear in this sample, under 20% of them only once. Roughly 25% of the sample is in the top ten clones. The sequencing input was PBMCs or a T cell subset sorted from them (not recorded which). The receptors derive from a man younger than 35 who had mild COVID-19 (a few samples of this study predate the infection). The sample titles of this study are shuffled in the database, so cell type and time point are left out; the donor was told from shared clones.

The chain links TRBV27 to TRBJ2-7, with 11 bases aligning to TRBD1. Germline V gene lookup returns CDR1 MNHEY and CDR2 SMNVEV (reference sequence). V lost 3 bases and J lost 6; bases outside the gene matches: 4. The length of the CDR3 is 14 residues. This chain's CDR3 is CASSFAGTGGEQYF. The CDR3 DNA follows: TGTGCCAGCAGTTTTGCGGGGACAGGGGGCGAGCAGTACTTC.

This clonotype was counted only a few times. The rearrangement uses TRBV6-5 and TRBJ1-4; D may be TRBD1 (5 bases). V was pared by 10 bases and J by 8 bases, with 17 bases between. The CDR3 is 13 amino acids. Per germline, CDR1 MNHEY and CDR2 SVGAGI. CDR3 sequence (DNA): TGTGCCACCAGATCAACTGGGGGGGAAAAACTGTTTTTT. It specifies CATRSTGGEKLFF.

V usage is TRBV9 and J usage is TRBJ2-2; D may be TRBD2 (6 bases). Trimming left V 4 bases short and J 6 bases short, with 13 bases between. Per the germline V gene, CDR1 is SGDLS and CDR2 is YYNGEE. This CDR3 region has 14 residues. The chain's CDR3 is CASSSISGAGELFF. CDR3 nucleotides: TGTGCCAGCAGCTCAATTTCGGGAGCCGGGGAGCTGTTTTTT.

This clonotype was seen ten or more times. This chain uses TRBV12-3 or TRBV12-4 with TRBJ1-6, with D unresolved. There are 12 residues in the CDR3. V was pared by 2 bases and J by 11 bases, with 7 bases between. The CDR3 DNA follows: TGTGCCAGCAGTTTACCGGGGACACCCCTCCACTTT. Translation gives CASSLPGTPLHF.

V gene TRBV7-2 combines with J gene TRBJ1-5; TRBD1 aligns across 7 bases. The CDR3 covers 15 residues. CDR1 is SGHTA and CDR2 is FQGNSA in the germline V gene. The V gene end was trimmed by 5 bases and the J gene end by 0 bases; junction bases not matched to a gene: 4. The CDR3 region is CASSHRGYSNQPQHF. Here the CDR3 DNA reads TGTGCCAGCAGCCACAGGGGATATAGCAATCAGCCCCAGCATTTT.

This chain joins TRBV18 and TRBJ2-1; maybe TRBD2 (5 bases). V was cut by 6 bases and J by 7 bases, with 22 bases left in between. The CDR3 has 16 amino acids. Germline V gene lookup returns CDR1 KGHSH and CDR2 LQKENI. The DNA of the CDR3 is TGTGCCAGCTCTCCGCGGGCCCGGAGGTGGGGAAATGAGCAGTTCTTC. Translated: CASSPRARRWGNEQFF.

This clonotype turned up a few times. The chain employs TRBV12-5 and TRBJ2-4; tentatively, D is TRBD2 (6 bases). Germline V gene lookup returns CDR1 LGHNT and CDR2 FRNRAP. The CDR3 covers 14 residues. V lost 4 bases to trimming and J lost 6 bases, with 13 bases between them. CDR3 coding DNA: TGTGCTAGTGGTTCGGGGGTGCAGGGAAACATTCAGTACTTC. The encoded protein is CASGSGVQGNIQYF.

The chain is built from TRBV18 and TRBJ2-7, with 9 positions matching TRBD2. The V and J ends lost 3 bases and 4 bases, in that order; junction bases with no gene match: 7. The CDR3 has 15 amino acids. CDR1 is KGHSH, CDR2 LQKENI, per germline. The CDR3 loop is CASSPPAGGGYEQYF. The CDR3 DNA reads as TGTGCCAGCTCACCCCCAGCGGGGGGAGGTTACGAGCAGTACTTC.

The CDR3 DNA follows: TGTGCCAGCAGGGCGACTAGCGGGGGGTACGGGGAGCTGTTTTTT. This gives the protein CASRATSGGYGELFF. V gene TRBV6-1 combines with J gene TRBJ2-2, with 13 bases lining up with TRBD2. The CDR3 has 15 amino acids. Germline loops: CDR1 MNHNS, CDR2 SASEGT. The J segment lost 7 bases and the V segment lost 6 bases, leaving 5 bases of the junction unmatched.

A few counts support this clonotype. The rearrangement joins TRBV20-1 to TRBJ2-3, with TRBD2 matching 8 bases. V gave up 1 base and J gave up 2 bases; unmatched junction bases: 5. CDR3 length equals 15 residues. CDR1 and CDR2 (germline): DFQATT, SNEGSKA (reference sequence). The CDR3 nucleotides read TGCAGTGCTAGAGGCCAAGCGGGGGACACAGATACGCAGTATTTT. Residues: CSARGQAGDTDTQYF.

The chain recombines TRBV12-3 or TRBV12-4 with TRBJ1-5; no firm D call. This CDR3 has 15 residues. Trimming pared 2 bases from V and 3 bases from J, leaving 11 bases between. The CDR3 nucleotides read TGTGCCAGCAGTTTATCCGAAAGGTACAATCAGCCCCAGCATTTT. As protein: CASSLSERYNQPQHF.

The CDR3 DNA is TGTGCCAGCAGTTTAGGGGACAGGGAGACCAACGTCCTGACTTTC. Protein: CASSLGDRETNVLTF. V and J are TRBV28 and TRBJ2-6; 9 bases match TRBD1. CDR1 is MDHEN, CDR2 SYDVKM, per germline. J lost 8 bases, V lost 2 bases, and 4 bases had no gene match. The CDR3 spans 15 residues.

The chain couples TRBV7-2 to TRBJ1-1, with 8 bases aligning to TRBD1. This CDR3 contains 13 residues. Per germline, CDR1 SGHTA and CDR2 FQGNSA. The junction had 11 bases not matched to a gene; V was cut back by 6 bases and J by 11 bases. CDR3 loop: CASSPTGAGRAFF. Written as DNA, the CDR3 is TGTGCCAGCAGTCCGACAGGGGCGGGTCGCGCTTTCTTT.

This clonotype was detected many times. V and J are TRBV5-1 and TRBJ2-1, with 8 positions matching TRBD2. V was clipped by 4 bases and J by 9 bases; unmatched bases: 12. CDR1 and CDR2 (germline): SGHRS, YFSETQ. The CDR3 is 15 residues long. CDR3 amino acids: CASSPPPAGGGEQFF. CDR3 in DNA: TGCGCCAGCAGCCCACCCCCCGCCGGGGGGGGTGAGCAGTTCTTC.

The V gene is TRBV5-1, the J gene TRBJ1-1, with D perhaps matching TRBD1 (6 bases). The V gene lost 2 bases and the J gene lost 1 base, with 12 bases spanning the gap. There are 15 residues in the CDR3. Germline-derived CDR1 and CDR2 are SGHRS and YFSETQ. The CDR3 region is CASSLRGRGNTEAFF. The CDR3 DNA follows: TGCGCCAGCAGCTTAAGGGGCAGGGGGAACACTGAAGCTTTCTTT.

J is TRBJ2-7 and V is TRBV5-1, with D possibly being TRBD2 (6 bases). The CDR3 sequence is 14 residues long. V was trimmed by 0 bases and J by 2 bases, leaving 9 bases between them. Germline-derived CDR1 and CDR2 are SGHRS and YFSETQ. The CDR3 loop is CASSLGGTPYEQYF. CDR3 in DNA: TGCGCCAGCAGCTTGGGAGGGACTCCCTACGAGCAGTACTTC. Filled out from reference TRBV5-1 and TRBJ2-7, the complete variable domain reads KAGVTQTPRYLIKTRGQQVTLSCSPISGHRSVSWYQQTPGQGLQFLFEYFSETQRNKGNFPGRFSGRQFSNSRSEMNVSTLELGDSALYLCASSLGGTPYEQYFGPGTRLTVT.

Ten or more counts support this clonotype. The genes are TRBV7-3 and TRBJ2-1; 7 bases are a match to TRBD1. The V segment lost 0 bases and the J segment 4 bases; nucleotides outside the gene matches: 6. The CDR3 is made up of 16 amino acids. In germline, CDR1 is SGHTA, CDR2 FQGTGA. This chain's CDR3 is CASSLTRQGRYNEQFF. CDR3 in DNA: TGTGCCAGCAGCTTAACCCGACAGGGACGGTACAATGAGCAGTTCTTC.

This chain links TRBV6-5 with TRBJ1-3; no reliable D call. The V end was cut by 6 bases, the J end by 2 bases, with 5 bases between. The germline gives CDR1 MNHEY, CDR2 SVGAGI. This CDR3 is 12 amino acids long. The CDR3 region is CASSRTGNTIYF. In DNA form, the CDR3 reads TGTGCCAGCAGCCGAACTGGAAACACCATATATTTT.

The chain links TRBV7-3 to TRBJ2-5, with D perhaps assigned TRBD1 or TRBD2 (5 bases each). The CDR3 has 13 residues. V dropped 9 bases and J dropped 5 bases, with 16 bases sitting between them. In germline, CDR1 is SGHTA, CDR2 FQGTGA. CDR3 region: CASGTSKEETQYF. CDR3 nucleotides: TGTGCCAGTGGGACCTCTAAGGAGGAGACCCAGTACTTC. The entire variable domain, with the rest obtained from reference TRBV7-3 and TRBJ2-5, is as follows: GAGVSQTPSNKVTEKGKYVELRCDPISGHTALYWYRQSLGQGPEFLIYFQGTGAADDSGLPNDRFFAVRPEGSVSTLKIQRTERGDSAVYLCASGTSKEETQYFGPGTRLLVL.

This chain uses TRBV7-8 with TRBJ2-5; 12 bases are a match to TRBD2. With V trimmed by 5 bases and J by 6 bases, 10 bases remained unmatched. In germline, CDR1 is SGHVS, CDR2 FQNEAQ. This CDR3 contains 16 residues. The CDR3 region has the DNA TGTGCCAGCAGCCTTCGAGGGGGACTAGCGGGCCAGACCCAGTACTTC. This codes for CASSLRGGLAGQTQYF.

The V call is TRBV7-2, the J call TRBJ2-2, with a tentative D call TRBD2 (6 bases). Germline assignment: CDR1 SGHTA and CDR2 FQGNSA. Trimming cost V 6 bases and J 4 bases, with 12 bases left between them. This CDR3 has 14 residues. Written as DNA, the CDR3 is TGTGCCAGCAGGCTAGCGAGAAGCACCGGGGAGCTGTTTTTT. As protein: CASRLARSTGELFF.

This clonotype was observed a few times. This chain joins TRBV3-1 and TRBJ2-1; 11 nucleotides agree with TRBD2. This CDR3 contains 20 residues. V shed 1 base and J 0 bases; nucleotides not matched to a gene: 11. Germline CDR1 is LGHDT and CDR2 is YNNKEL (reference sequence). CDR3 DNA sequence: TGTGCCAGCAGCCAAGTGTTAGCGGGGGGGCAAGTGAGCTCCTACAATGAGCAGTTCTTC. It encodes CASSQVLAGGQVSSYNEQFF.

This clonotype appeared a few times. This chain joins TRBV6-6 and TRBJ1-4; D is unclear. The germline V gene encodes CDR1 MNHNY and CDR2 SVGAGI (reference sequence). Trimming stripped 5 bases from V and 5 bases from J, with 15 bases between. The CDR3 runs 15 residues. CDR3 sequence (DNA): TGTGCCAGCAGTCCGCGACCGCAACTAAATGAAAAACTGTTTTTT. Translating it yields CASSPRPQLNEKLFF.

This clonotype showed up many times. V usage is TRBV7-8 and J usage is TRBJ2-7; TRBD2 might be the D (5 bases). This CDR3 is built from 14 residues. V lost 2 bases and J 2 bases, leaving 10 bases between the germline ends. CDR1 is SGHVS, CDR2 FQNEAQ, per germline. The CDR3 loop reads CASSLYEGTYEQYV. The CDR3 region has the DNA TGTGCCAGCAGCTTATACGAGGGAACCTACGAGCAGTACGTC.

The chain combines TRBV20-1 with TRBJ2-5; D uncertain. The germline V and J ends were trimmed by 5 bases and 1 base, with 5 bases remaining between them. Germline loops: CDR1 DFQATT, CDR2 SNEGSKA (reference sequence). The CDR3 runs 11 residues. The CDR3: CSAGFQETQYF. CDR3 nucleotides: TGCAGTGCTGGGTTCCAAGAGACCCAGTACTTC.